These 17 T cell receptor beta chains originate from one sample sequenced in a study of shared clonotypes between healthy human individuals. TCRdb keeps only in-frame clones here, not all; method: immunoSEQ multiplex PCR. This table has 2 million to 2.5 million clones, approximately 93% appearing once. The sample taken for sequencing was naive CD4+ T cells from PBMCs. Subset meaning: CD45RA+ positively selected. These TCRs come from a man aged 18 to 30 in good health. Some clones in this sample may be carry-over from other donors' samples.

The V and J genes are TRBV14 and TRBJ2-7, with TRBD1 matching over 8 bases. V was pared by 4 bases and J by 5 bases, with 7 bases of the junction left unmatched. This CDR3 is built from 14 residues. In germline, CDR1 is SGHDN, CDR2 FVKESK. The CDR3 protein is CASSPLDRDHEQYF. The CDR3 DNA reads TGTGCCAGCAGCCCCCTGGACAGGGACCACGAGCAGTACTTC.

This sequence joins TRBV5-4 and TRBJ2-5; 10 nucleotides line up with TRBD2. The CDR3 has 15 residues. The germline V gene has CDR1 SGHNT and CDR2 YYREEE (reference sequence). V shed 4 bases and J 5 bases; nucleotides not matched to a gene: 8. The DNA of the CDR3 is TGTGCCAGCAGCCGTCTAGCGGGAGAGGCGGAGACCCAGTACTTC. As protein: CASSRLAGEAETQYF. Supplemented by reference TRBV5-4 and TRBJ2-5, the full variable domain reads ETGVTQSPTHLIKTRGQQVTLRCSSQSGHNTVSWYQQALGQGPQFIFQYYREEENGRGNFPPRFSGLQFPNYSSELNVNALELDDSALYLCASSRLAGEAETQYFGPGTRLLVL.

Comment on this clone: This same CDR3 is encoded by further DNA sequences in the sample. V and J are TRBV30 and TRBJ2-5; 11 bases align to TRBD2. Germline lookup yields CDR1 GTSNPN and CDR2 SVGIG (reference sequence). The CDR3 totals 15 residues. J gave up 1 base and V 3 bases, and 4 bases lay outside the gene matches. The CDR3 sequence is CAWSAGLAVQETQYF. CDR3 in DNA: TGTGCCTGGAGCGCGGGACTAGCGGTCCAAGAGACCCAGTACTTC.

The genes are TRBV2 and TRBJ1-1; D is unresolved. CDR1 and CDR2 (germline): SNHLY, FYNNEI. This CDR3 is built from 13 residues. Trimming removed 6 bases from V and 0 bases from J, with 8 bases in between. CDR3 nucleotide sequence: TGTGCCAGCAGCGCCCACATGAACACTGAAGCTTTCTTT. It translates to CASSAHMNTEAFF.

J is TRBJ1-3 and V is TRBV15; a possible D gene is TRBD1 (5 bases). This CDR3 has 14 amino acids. The germline V gene has CDR1 LNHNV and CDR2 YYDKDF (reference sequence). Trimming left V 4 bases short and J 1 base short, with 8 bases between. CDR3 residues: CATSMTASGNTIYF. The CDR3 DNA sequence: TGTGCCACCAGCATGACAGCGTCTGGAAACACCATATATTTT.

The V and J genes are TRBV11-2 and TRBJ1-1; TRBD1 agrees at 12 bases. Trimming removed 1 base from V and 10 bases from J; junction bases left unmatched: 4. The CDR3 runs to 14 residues. The germline V gene has CDR1 SGHAT and CDR2 FQNNGV. CDR3 amino acids: CASSLGDRGRRAFF. CDR3 DNA: TGTGCCAGCAGCTTAGGGGACAGGGGGCGAAGAGCTTTCTTT.

As regards this clone: Additional DNA sequences in this sample encode the identical CDR3. This rearrangement joins TRBV7-3 to TRBJ2-3; TRBD1 agrees at 7 bases. V lost 3 bases, J lost 2 bases, and 2 bases stayed unmatched. Germline CDR1 SGHTA, CDR2 FQGTGA. The CDR3 is 14 amino acids. CDR3 loop: CASSLTGYTDTQYF. In DNA, the CDR3 is TGTGCCAGCAGCTTGACAGGGTACACAGATACGCAGTATTTT.

Worth noting for this clone: This sample includes further DNA sequences coding for the same CDR3. V and J are TRBV5-1 and TRBJ2-5; D not resolved. V gave up 3 bases and J gave up 1 base, with 7 bases separating them. Germline lookup yields CDR1 SGHRS and CDR2 YFSETQ. The CDR3 loop spans 13 amino acids. Here the CDR3 DNA reads TGCGCCAGCAGCTCTAGTCCCCAAGAGACCCAGTACTTC. It yields the protein CASSSSPQETQYF.

The chain has TRBV27 and TRBJ2-7; the D gene is possibly TRBD2 (6 bases). The V end lost 7 bases, the J end lost 1 base, and 14 bases lay between the germline ends. This CDR3 is 14 amino acids long. CDR1 and CDR2 from the germline V gene are MNHEY and SMNVEV (reference sequence). CDR3 nucleotides: TGTGCCAGCATCCCGGGAGCCCGTTCCTACGAGCAGTACTTC. Protein sequence: CASIPGARSYEQYF.

The chain is built from TRBV28 and TRBJ2-7, with D hard to call. Germline V lookup: CDR1 MDHEN, CDR2 SYDVKM. V lost 5 bases, J lost 3 bases, and 14 bases lay in between. The CDR3 is made up of 14 amino acids. The CDR3 loop reads CASSPWTPGYEQYF. The CDR3 coding sequence is TGTGCCAGCAGTCCATGGACCCCGGGCTACGAGCAGTACTTC.

The V call is TRBV7-6, the J call TRBJ1-1; 7 nucleotides agree with TRBD1. Looked up from germline, CDR1 is SGHVS and CDR2 is FNYEAQ. The V gene end was trimmed by 3 bases and the J gene end by 8 bases; junction bases not matched to a gene: 6. CDR3 length: 13 amino acids. The CDR3 loop is CASSLPGTAEAFF. Here the CDR3 DNA reads TGTGCCAGCAGCTTGCCCGGGACAGCAGAAGCTTTCTTT.

This clone was picked up one time. The chain carries TRBV27 and TRBJ2-6, with a possible D match to TRBD2 (6 bases). The germline V and J ends were trimmed by 3 bases and 3 bases, with 9 bases remaining between them. The CDR3 contains 15 residues. The germline V gene has CDR1 MNHEY and CDR2 SMNVEV (reference sequence). The CDR3 DNA reads TGTGCCAGCAGTTTTGGGGGGAATGGGGCCAACGTCCTGACTTTC. It is translated as CASSFGGNGANVLTF.

The chain combines TRBV6-1 with TRBJ1-5; D might be TRBD1 (5 bases). V dropped 4 bases and J dropped 7 bases, with 14 bases sitting between them. Germline lookup yields CDR1 MNHNS and CDR2 SASEGT. There are 14 residues in the CDR3. CDR3 sequence: CASSVSGGYQPQHF. In nucleotides, the CDR3 is TGTGCCAGCAGTGTTAGCGGGGGTTACCAGCCCCAGCATTTT.

The genes are TRBV14 and TRBJ2-5, with D perhaps TRBD2 (5 bases). V was trimmed by 0 bases and J by 7 bases, leaving 18 bases between them. Per germline, CDR1 SGHDN and CDR2 FVKESK. CDR3 length: 16 residues. The DNA for the CDR3 is TGTGCCAGCAGCCAAGATCCTTGGGCGGGTTCGGGGACCCAGTACTTC. The encoded protein is CASSQDPWAGSGTQYF.

The rearrangement uses TRBV18 and TRBJ1-2; D perhaps matches TRBD1 (5 bases). The CDR3 runs 15 residues. CDR1 is KGHSH, CDR2 LQKENI, per germline. Trimming took 3 bases from V and 1 from J, leaving 12 bases between them. The DNA for the CDR3 is TGTGCCAGCTCACCGGGACCCACTATTAACTATGGCTACACCTTC. It specifies CASSPGPTINYGYTF.

This clone has just one count. The chain uses TRBV5-1 and TRBJ2-5, with 10 positions matching TRBD1. The CDR3 loop spans 16 amino acids. The V and J ends lost 5 bases and 1 base, in that order; junction bases with no gene match: 8. From germline, CDR1 is SGHRS and CDR2 YFSETQ. This CDR3 reads CASSSLTGGSQETQYF. The CDR3 DNA is TGCGCCAGCAGTTCCCTGACAGGGGGCTCCCAAGAGACCCAGTACTTC.

In this sample, this clone turned up once. The J gene is TRBJ2-1, the V gene TRBV2; 11 bases map to TRBD2. The germline V gene has CDR1 SNHLY and CDR2 FYNNEI. The CDR3 is 15 amino acids. Trimming at V came to 6 bases and at J to 6 bases, leaving 7 bases not matched to a gene. The CDR3 nucleotides are TGTGCCAGCAGCGCCCAAGGACTAGCGGGCAATGAGCAGTTCTTC. Its translation: CASSAQGLAGNEQFF.